The TCR beta chain described here comes from a study of CD8+ T cells in alopecia areata. Study-wide points: Across lesional scalp, and particularly alopecia totalis/universalis, clonality surpassed that of normal scalp.

For this clone: Antigen unknown. Germline is not matched at one junction end, which may reflect a read error.

Reverse transcribed after extraction, RNA yielded cDNA as the sequencing template. Assay used: immunoSEQ multiplex PCR; TCRdb lists only in-frame clones, some missing. The sample includes 150,000 to 200,000 clones, 59% of them seen just once. The germline CDR1 and CDR2 sequences are SNHLY and FYNNEI. This CDR3 comprises 13 residues. V gene TRBV2 combines with J gene TRBJ2-7; possible D gene TRBD1, 6 bases. The sample consisted of CD4+ T cells sorted from blood, taken at week 0. This TCR was sampled from a human donor with alopecia areata. The CDR3 is CTSSGQSAYEQYF. The CDR3 region has the DNA TGTACCAGCAGTGGACAGTCTGCCTACGAGCAGTACTTC.